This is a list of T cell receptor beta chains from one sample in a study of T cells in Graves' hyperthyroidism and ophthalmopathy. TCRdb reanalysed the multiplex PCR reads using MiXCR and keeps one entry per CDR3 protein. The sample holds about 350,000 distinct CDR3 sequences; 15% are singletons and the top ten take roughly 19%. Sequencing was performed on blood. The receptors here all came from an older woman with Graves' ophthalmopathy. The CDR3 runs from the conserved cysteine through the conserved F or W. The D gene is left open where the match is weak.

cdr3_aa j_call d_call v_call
CASSLRRSGFYEQYF TRBJ2-7 NA TRBV7-8
CASSPRMAGELFF TRBJ2-2 NA TRBV18
CASSLNGAADYEQYF TRBJ2-7 NA TRBV7-3
CANSPGTGGQRAGELFF TRBJ2-2 TRBD1 TRBV11-2
CSVVLAEGSSYNEQFF TRBJ2-1 TRBD2 TRBV29-1
CSVAGLAENGNEQFF TRBJ2-1 TRBD2 TRBV29-1
CASGLSIDSTSYNEQFF TRBJ2-1 NA TRBV12-5
CSARSLTGLTGTYSNQPQHF TRBJ1-5 NA TRBV20-1
CASSAGGEAFF TRBJ1-1 NA TRBV6-1
CASSSRQGAHSGANVLTF TRBJ2-6 TRBD1 TRBV28
CASSAFSAGNTIYF TRBJ1-3 NA TRBV11-2
CASSYSHGYTF TRBJ1-2 NA TRBV6-5
CSARDWLDGYTF TRBJ1-2 NA TRBV20-1
CASSQYYNTEAFF TRBJ1-1 NA TRBV16
CASSRRGGRDSNQPQHF TRBJ1-5 TRBD1 TRBV27
CASGLGTGTGIAGELFF TRBJ2-2 TRBD1 TRBV12-5
CASSVVVGSTDTQYF TRBJ2-3 NA TRBV5-8
CSARDFDRRPYNEQFF TRBJ2-1 NA TRBV20-1
CASSPAGSSYNEQFF TRBJ2-1 NA TRBV12-3/TRBV12-4
CASSRTGGDGYTF TRBJ1-2 TRBD1 TRBV6-1
CASSSGRPNEQFF TRBJ2-1 NA TRBV27
CASSPIFTGDGYTF TRBJ1-2 TRBD1 TRBV28
CASNEDTYEQYF TRBJ2-7 NA TRBV2
CASSVTSGRNTGELFF TRBJ2-2 TRBD2 TRBV9
CASSTKREGTDTQYF TRBJ2-3 TRBD2 TRBV12-3/TRBV12-4
CSARLGERRSGGRINEQYF TRBJ2-7 TRBD2 TRBV20-1
CASSRPWGENNSPLHF TRBJ1-6 NA TRBV28
CASRPTGEDIQYF TRBJ2-4 NA TRBV6-1
CASSSYSTGVLNTEAFF TRBJ1-1 TRBD1 TRBV6-1
CASSPKGLNTGELFF TRBJ2-2 NA TRBV3-1
CASSGATTGYF TRBJ2-4 NA TRBV6-1
CASSTPGQIEAFF TRBJ1-1 NA TRBV19
CASSGLAGGSYEQYF TRBJ2-7 TRBD2 TRBV2
CASSSRGQGNYEQYF TRBJ2-7 TRBD1 TRBV5-1
CASTPGVSYEQYF TRBJ2-7 NA TRBV9
CASSSRTGEGGYTF TRBJ1-2 TRBD1 TRBV27
CASSFGPGPSQYEQYF TRBJ2-7 NA TRBV5-1
CASSDTSGRAYNEQFF TRBJ2-1 TRBD2 TRBV12-3/TRBV12-4
CASSGDGTIYEQYF TRBJ2-7 NA TRBV2
CASSRTSVGELFF TRBJ2-2 TRBD2 TRBV3-1
CASSDYKSTEAFF TRBJ1-1 NA TRBV6-1
CASSITGYQPQHF TRBJ1-5 NA TRBV28
CASSTGTLNTEAFF TRBJ1-1 NA TRBV19
CASSGQAGTEAFF TRBJ1-1 TRBD1 TRBV11-3
CASSHGTSEPSETQYF TRBJ2-5 TRBD2 TRBV5-1